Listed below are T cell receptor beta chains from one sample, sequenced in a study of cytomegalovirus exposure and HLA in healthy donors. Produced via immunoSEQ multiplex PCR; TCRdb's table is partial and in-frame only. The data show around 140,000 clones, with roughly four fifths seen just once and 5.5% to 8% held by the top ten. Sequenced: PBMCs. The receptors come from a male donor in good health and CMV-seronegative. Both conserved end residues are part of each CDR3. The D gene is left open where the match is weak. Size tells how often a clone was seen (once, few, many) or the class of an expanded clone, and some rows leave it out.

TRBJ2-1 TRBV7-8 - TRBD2 TGTGCCAGCCGAACCACGGGAGCGGGGGGGCTTGAGCAGTTCTTC CASRTTGAGGLEQFF
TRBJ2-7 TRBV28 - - TGTGCCAGCAGCCCCGGGGGTTACTCCTACGAGCAGTACTTC CASSPGGYSYEQYF
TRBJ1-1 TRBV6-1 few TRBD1 TGTGCCAGCAGTGAAGAGGGCAGGGGGATCAGGGCTGAAGCTTTCTTT CASSEEGRGIRAEAFF
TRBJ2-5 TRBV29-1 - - TGCAGCGTTGCTCCAGGGGCAGAGACCCAGTACTTC CSVAPGAETQYF
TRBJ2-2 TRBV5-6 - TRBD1 TGTGCCAGCAGCTGGACCGGGACAGGGGGCACCGGGGAGCTGTTTTTT CASSWTGTGGTGELFF
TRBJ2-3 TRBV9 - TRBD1 TGTGCCAGCAGCATCAGGACAGGGGGCACAGATACGCAGTATTTT CASSIRTGGTDTQYF
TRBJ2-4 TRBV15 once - TGTGCCACCAGCAGAGTCAGGGATTGGGACATTCAGTACTTC CATSRVRDWDIQYF
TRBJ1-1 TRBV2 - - TGTGCCAGCAGAGGGACTCGACCATTTGAAGCTTTCTTT CASRGTRPFEAFF
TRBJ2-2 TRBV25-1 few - TGTGCCAGCAAAGGGGAAGGGCGGGAGCTGTTTTTT CASKGEGRELFF
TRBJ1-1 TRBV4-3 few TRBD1 TGCGCCAGCAGCCCCGACCAGGGGGAGAACACTGAAGCTTTCTTT CASSPDQGENTEAFF
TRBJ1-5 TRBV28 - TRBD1 TGTGCCAGCAGCCCCGGGACAGGGGGAATCAATCAGCCCCAGCATTTT CASSPGTGGINQPQHF
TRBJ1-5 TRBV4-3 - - TGCGCCAGCAGCCAAGATGTTGCAGATGTGTTTAGCAATCAGCCCCAGCATTTT CASSQDVADVFSNQPQHF
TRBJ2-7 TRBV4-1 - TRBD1 TGCGCCAGCAGCCAAGATAAAGGGACAGGGAGCCACGAGCAGTACTTC CASSQDKGTGSHEQYF
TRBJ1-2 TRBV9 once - TGTGCCAGCAGCCCTTCAATCGGTGGCTACACCTTC CASSPSIGGYTF
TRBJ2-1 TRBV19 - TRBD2 TGTGCCAGTAGTACTAGCGGGTACATGGTAGAGCAGTTCTTC CASSTSGYMVEQFF
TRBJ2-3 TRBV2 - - TGTGCCAGCAGTTCAGGGGCGACGAGCACAGATACGCAGTATTTT CASSSGATSTDTQYF
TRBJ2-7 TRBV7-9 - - TGTGCCAGCAGCTCCAAGGACAGAGACTCCTACGAGCAGTACTTC CASSSKDRDSYEQYF
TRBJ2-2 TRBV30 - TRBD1 TGTGCCGGGACAGGGCCGGCCGGGGAGCTGTTTTTT CAGTGPAGELFF
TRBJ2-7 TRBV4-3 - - TGCGCCAGCAGCCAGGCGGGACAGAGCATCTACGAGCAGTACTTC CASSQAGQSIYEQYF